This TCR beta chain was sequenced for a study of blood T cell repertoires in COVID-19. Across the study: Nucleic acid was either cDNA or gDNA, and it came from T cells, B-cell-depleted T cells, or PBMCs.

Only in-frame clones appear in the TCRdb table, and some are missing; sequencing was by immunoSEQ multiplex PCR. Of roughly 120,000 clones in the sample, about 84% were seen once. Sequencing was carried out using peripheral blood. This TCR came from a human donor in a cohort sampled during active COVID-19.

The CDR3 is CASSLRGGTEEKLFF. As DNA, the CDR3 is TGCGCCAGCAGCTTGAGAGGTGGGACTGAGGAAAAACTGTTTTTT. The chain employs TRBV5-1 and TRBJ1-4; tentative D call: TRBD1 (5 bases). There are 15 residues in the CDR3. CDR1 is SGHRS and CDR2 is YFSETQ in the germline V gene. The V end was cut by 1 base, the J end by 8 bases, with 15 bases between. The variable domain in full, completed from reference TRBV5-1 and TRBJ1-4, reads KAGVTQTPRYLIKTRGQQVTLSCSPISGHRSVSWYQQTPGQGLQFLFEYFSETQRNKGNFPGRFSGRQFSNSRSEMNVSTLELGDSALYLCASSLRGGTEEKLFFGSGTQLSVL.